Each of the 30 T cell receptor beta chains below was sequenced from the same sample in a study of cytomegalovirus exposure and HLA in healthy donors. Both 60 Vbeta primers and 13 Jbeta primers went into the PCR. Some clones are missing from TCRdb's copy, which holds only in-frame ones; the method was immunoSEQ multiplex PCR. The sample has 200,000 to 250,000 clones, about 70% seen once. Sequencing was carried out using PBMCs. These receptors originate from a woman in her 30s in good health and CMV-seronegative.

The CDR3 DNA follows: TGTGCCAGCTCACCGTGGGCAGGGTCCTATGGCTACACCTTC. It is translated as CASSPWAGSYGYTF. The rearrangement links TRBV18 to TRBJ1-2; possible D gene TRBD1, 5 bases. The CDR3 runs to 14 residues. The germline CDR1 and CDR2 sequences are KGHSH and LQKENI. Trimming stripped 3 bases from V and 4 bases from J, with 12 bases between. The full variable domain, rest sourced from reference TRBV18 and TRBJ1-2, is NAGVMQNPRHLVRRRGQEARLRCSPMKGHSHVYWYRQLPEEGLKFMVYLQKENIIDESGMPKERFSAEFPKEGPSILRIQQVVRGDSAAYFCASSPWAGSYGYTFGSGTRLTVV.

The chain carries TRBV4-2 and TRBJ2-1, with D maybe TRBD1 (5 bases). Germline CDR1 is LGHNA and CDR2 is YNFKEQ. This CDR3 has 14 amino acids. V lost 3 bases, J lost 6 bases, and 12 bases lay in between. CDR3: CASSQGPLANEQFF. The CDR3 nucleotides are TGTGCCAGCAGCCAGGGGCCTCTGGCCAATGAGCAGTTCTTC.

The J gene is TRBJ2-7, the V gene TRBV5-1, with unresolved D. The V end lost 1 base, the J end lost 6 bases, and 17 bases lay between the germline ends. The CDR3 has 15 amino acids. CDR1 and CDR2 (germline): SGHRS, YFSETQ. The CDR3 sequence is CASSLSYSSFREQYF. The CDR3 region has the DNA TGCGCCAGCAGCTTGTCCTACTCCTCTTTTCGCGAGCAGTACTTC.

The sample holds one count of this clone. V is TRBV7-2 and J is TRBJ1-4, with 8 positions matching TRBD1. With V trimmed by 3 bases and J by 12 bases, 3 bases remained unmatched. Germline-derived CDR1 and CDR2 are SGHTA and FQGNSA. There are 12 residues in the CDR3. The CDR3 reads CASSLNRGELFF. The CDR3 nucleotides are TGTGCCAGCAGCTTGAACAGGGGGGAACTGTTTTTT.

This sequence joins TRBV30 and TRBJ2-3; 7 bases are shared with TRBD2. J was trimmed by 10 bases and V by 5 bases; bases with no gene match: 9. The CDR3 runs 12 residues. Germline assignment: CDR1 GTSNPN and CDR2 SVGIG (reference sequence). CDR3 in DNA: TGTGCCTGGCTGAGGACCCGGGAGGCGCAGTATTTT. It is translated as CAWLRTREAQYF.

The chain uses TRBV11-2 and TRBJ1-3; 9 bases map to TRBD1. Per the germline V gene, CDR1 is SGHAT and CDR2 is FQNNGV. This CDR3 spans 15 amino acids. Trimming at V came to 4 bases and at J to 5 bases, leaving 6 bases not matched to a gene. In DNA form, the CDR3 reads TGTGCCAGCAGCTCGACAGGACAGGGGAGAAACACCATATATTTT. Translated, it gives CASSSTGQGRNTIYF.

Here the CDR3 DNA reads TGTGCCATCAGCGCCTTAGCGGGAGAAGAATACAATGAGCAGTTCTTC. This translates into CAISALAGEEYNEQFF. The chain links TRBV10-3 to TRBJ2-1, with 9 bases that match TRBD2. With 6 bases clipped from V and 4 bases from J, the junction kept 10 bases outside the gene matches. The CDR3 length is 16 residues. The germline V gene encodes CDR1 ENHRY and CDR2 SYGVKD.

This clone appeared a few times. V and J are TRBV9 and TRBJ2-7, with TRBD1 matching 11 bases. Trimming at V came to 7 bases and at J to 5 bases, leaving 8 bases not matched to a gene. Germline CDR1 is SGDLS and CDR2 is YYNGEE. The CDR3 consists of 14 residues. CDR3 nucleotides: TGTGCCAGCGCCCTCGGGACAGGGGGAGACGAGCAGTACTTC. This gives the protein CASALGTGGDEQYF. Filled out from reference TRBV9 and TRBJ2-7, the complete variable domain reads DSGVTQTPKHLITATGQRVTLRCSPRSGDLSVYWYQQSLDQGLQFLIQYYNGEERAKGNILERFSAQQFPDLHSELNLSSLELGDSALYFCASALGTGGDEQYFGPGTRLTVT.

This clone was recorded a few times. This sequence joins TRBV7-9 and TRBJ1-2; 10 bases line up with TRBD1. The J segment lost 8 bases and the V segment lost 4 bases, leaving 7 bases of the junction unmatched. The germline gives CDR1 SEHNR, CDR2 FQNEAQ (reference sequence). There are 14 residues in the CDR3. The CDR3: CASSSTGGLGGYTF. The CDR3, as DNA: TGTGCCAGCAGCTCGACAGGGGGCCTCGGAGGCTACACCTTC.

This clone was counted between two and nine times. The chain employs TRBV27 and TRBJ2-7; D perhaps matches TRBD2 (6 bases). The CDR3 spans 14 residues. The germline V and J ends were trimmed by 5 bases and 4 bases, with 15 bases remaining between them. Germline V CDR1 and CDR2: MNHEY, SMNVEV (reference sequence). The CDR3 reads CASSPPGLGYEQYF. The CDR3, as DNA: TGTGCCAGCAGTCCGCCGGGACTGGGGTACGAGCAGTACTTC.

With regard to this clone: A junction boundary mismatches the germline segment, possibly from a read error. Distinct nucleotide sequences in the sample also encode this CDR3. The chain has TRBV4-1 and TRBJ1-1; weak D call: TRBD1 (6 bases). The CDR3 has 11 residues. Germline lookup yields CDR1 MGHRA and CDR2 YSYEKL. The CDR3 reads CASSLPGDAFF. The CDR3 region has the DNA TGTGCCAGCAGCCTGCCAGGGGACGCTTTCTTT.

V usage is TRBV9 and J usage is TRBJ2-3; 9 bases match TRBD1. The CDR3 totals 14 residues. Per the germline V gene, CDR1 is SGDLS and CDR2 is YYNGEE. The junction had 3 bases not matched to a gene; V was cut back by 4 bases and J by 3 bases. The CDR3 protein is CASSFGQGTDTQYF. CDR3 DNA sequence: TGTGCCAGCAGCTTTGGACAGGGGACAGATACGCAGTATTTT.

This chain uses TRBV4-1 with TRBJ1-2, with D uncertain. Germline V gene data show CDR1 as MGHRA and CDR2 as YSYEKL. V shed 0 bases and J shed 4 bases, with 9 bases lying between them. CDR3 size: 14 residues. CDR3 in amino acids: CASSQDWTSYGYTF. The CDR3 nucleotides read TGCGCCAGCAGCCAAGACTGGACTAGCTATGGCTACACCTTC.

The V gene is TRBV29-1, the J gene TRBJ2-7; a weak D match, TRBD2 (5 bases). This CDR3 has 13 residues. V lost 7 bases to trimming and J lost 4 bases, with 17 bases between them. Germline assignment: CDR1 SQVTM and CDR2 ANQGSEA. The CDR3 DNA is TGCAGCGCAGAAACCTCTAGCCTTTACGAGCAGTACTTC. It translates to CSAETSSLYEQYF.

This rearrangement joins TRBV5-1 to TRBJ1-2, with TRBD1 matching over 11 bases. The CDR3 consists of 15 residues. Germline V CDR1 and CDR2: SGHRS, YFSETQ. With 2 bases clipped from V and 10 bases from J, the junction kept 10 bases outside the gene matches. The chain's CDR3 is CASSFSGTGGSFYTF. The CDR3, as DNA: TGCGCCAGCAGCTTCTCCGGGACAGGGGGATCTTTCTACACCTTC.

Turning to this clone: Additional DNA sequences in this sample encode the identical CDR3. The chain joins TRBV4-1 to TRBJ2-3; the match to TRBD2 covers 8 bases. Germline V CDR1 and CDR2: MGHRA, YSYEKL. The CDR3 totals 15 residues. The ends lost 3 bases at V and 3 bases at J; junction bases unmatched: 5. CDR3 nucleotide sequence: TGCGCCAGCAGCCAGCGGGAGGTGGGTACAGATACGCAGTATTTT. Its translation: CASSQREVGTDTQYF.

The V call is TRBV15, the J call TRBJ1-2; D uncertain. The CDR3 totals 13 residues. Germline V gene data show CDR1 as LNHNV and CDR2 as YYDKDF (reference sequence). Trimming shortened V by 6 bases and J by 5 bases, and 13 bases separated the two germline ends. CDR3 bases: TGTGCCACCAGTCTAGGATTTTGGTATGGCTACACCTTC. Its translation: CATSLGFWYGYTF.

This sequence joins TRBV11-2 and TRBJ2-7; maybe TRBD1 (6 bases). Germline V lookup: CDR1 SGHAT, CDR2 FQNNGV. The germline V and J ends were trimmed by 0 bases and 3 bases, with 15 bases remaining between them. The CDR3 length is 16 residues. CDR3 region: CASSLDGQPTVYEQYF. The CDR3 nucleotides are TGTGCCAGCAGCTTAGATGGACAGCCGACGGTCTACGAGCAGTACTTC.

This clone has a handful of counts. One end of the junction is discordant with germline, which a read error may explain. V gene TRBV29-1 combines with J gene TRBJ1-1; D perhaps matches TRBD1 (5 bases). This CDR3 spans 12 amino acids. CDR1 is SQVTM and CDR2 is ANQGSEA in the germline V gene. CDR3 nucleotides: TGCAGCGCTGGGACTAGCGGGGGGATTATGTTTTTT. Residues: CSAGTSGGIMFF.

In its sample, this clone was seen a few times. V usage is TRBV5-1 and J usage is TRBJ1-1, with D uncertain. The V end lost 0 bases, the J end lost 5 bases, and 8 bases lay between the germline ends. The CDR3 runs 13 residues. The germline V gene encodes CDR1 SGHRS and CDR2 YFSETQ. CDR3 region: CASSLASRTEAFF. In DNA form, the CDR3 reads TGCGCCAGCAGCTTGGCGTCCCGGACTGAAGCTTTCTTT. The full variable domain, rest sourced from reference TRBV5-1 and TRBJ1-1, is KAGVTQTPRYLIKTRGQQVTLSCSPISGHRSVSWYQQTPGQGLQFLFEYFSETQRNKGNFPGRFSGRQFSNSRSEMNVSTLELGDSALYLCASSLASRTEAFFGQGTRLTVV.

CDR3 protein: CASTEFGGGRSEQYF. CDR3 nucleotide sequence: TGTGCCAGTACCGAATTCGGCGGGGGGCGTTCCGAGCAGTACTTC. J is TRBJ2-7 and V is TRBV6-6; 8 bases fit TRBD2. V shed 9 bases, J shed 6 bases, and the junction held 16 bases outside the gene matches. This CDR3 is 15 amino acids long. Germline CDR1 and CDR2: MNHNY and SVGAGI (reference sequence).

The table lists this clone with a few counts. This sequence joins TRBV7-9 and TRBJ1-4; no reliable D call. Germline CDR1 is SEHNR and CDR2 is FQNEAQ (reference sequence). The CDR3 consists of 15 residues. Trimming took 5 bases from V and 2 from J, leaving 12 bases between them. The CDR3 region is CASSQSAGTNEKLFF. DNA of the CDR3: TGTGCCAGCAGCCAGTCGGCAGGTACTAATGAAAAACTGTTTTTT.

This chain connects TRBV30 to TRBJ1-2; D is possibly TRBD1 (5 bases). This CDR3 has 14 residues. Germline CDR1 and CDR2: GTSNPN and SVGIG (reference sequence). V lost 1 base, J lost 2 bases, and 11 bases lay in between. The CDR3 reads CAWSGGGGNYGYTF. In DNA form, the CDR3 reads TGTGCCTGGAGTGGCGGGGGTGGGAACTATGGCTACACCTTC.

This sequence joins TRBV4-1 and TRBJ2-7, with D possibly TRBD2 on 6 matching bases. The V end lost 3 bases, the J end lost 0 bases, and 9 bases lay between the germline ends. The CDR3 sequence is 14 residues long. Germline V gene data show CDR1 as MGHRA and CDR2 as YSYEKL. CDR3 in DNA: TGCGCCAGCAGCCATGGAGGGAGCTCCTACGAGCAGTACTTC. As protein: CASSHGGSSYEQYF.

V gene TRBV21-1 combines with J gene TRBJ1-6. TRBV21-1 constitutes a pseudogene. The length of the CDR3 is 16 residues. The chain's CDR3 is CASSRGRRRWNSPLHF. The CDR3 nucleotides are TGTGCCAGCAGCAGGGGGAGGCGCAGGTGGAATTCACCCCTCCACTTT.

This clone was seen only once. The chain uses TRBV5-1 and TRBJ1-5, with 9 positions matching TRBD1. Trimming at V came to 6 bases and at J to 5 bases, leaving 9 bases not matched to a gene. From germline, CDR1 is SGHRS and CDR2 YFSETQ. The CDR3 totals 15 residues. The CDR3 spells CASKRTGGKDQPQHF. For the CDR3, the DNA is TGCGCCAGCAAGAGAACAGGGGGCAAGGATCAGCCCCAGCATTTT.

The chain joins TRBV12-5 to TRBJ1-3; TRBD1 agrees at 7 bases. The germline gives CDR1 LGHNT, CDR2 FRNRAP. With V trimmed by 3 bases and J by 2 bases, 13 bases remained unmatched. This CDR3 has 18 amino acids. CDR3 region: CASGFRLPQGGPGNTIYF. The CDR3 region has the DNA TGTGCTAGTGGTTTCCGCCTACCTCAGGGGGGACCTGGAAACACCATATATTTT.

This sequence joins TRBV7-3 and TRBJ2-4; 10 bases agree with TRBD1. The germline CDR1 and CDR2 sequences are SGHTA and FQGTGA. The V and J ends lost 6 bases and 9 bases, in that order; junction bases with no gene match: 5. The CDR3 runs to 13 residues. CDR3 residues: CASSTGTGAIQYF. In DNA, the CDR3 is TGTGCCAGCAGTACCGGGACAGGGGCCATTCAGTACTTC.

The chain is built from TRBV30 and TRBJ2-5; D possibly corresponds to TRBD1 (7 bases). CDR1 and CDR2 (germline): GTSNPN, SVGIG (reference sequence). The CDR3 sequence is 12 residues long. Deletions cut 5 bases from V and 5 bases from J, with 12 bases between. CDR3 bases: TGTGCCTGGGCCCCAGGGGGGGAGACCCAGTACTTC. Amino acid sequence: CAWAPGGETQYF.

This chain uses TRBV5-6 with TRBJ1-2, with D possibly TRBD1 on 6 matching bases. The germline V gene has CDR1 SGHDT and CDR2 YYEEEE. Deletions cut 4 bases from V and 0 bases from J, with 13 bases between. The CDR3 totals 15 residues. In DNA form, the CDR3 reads TGTGCCAGCAGCACCATGACAGGATCTAACTATGGCTACACCTTC. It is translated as CASSTMTGSNYGYTF.